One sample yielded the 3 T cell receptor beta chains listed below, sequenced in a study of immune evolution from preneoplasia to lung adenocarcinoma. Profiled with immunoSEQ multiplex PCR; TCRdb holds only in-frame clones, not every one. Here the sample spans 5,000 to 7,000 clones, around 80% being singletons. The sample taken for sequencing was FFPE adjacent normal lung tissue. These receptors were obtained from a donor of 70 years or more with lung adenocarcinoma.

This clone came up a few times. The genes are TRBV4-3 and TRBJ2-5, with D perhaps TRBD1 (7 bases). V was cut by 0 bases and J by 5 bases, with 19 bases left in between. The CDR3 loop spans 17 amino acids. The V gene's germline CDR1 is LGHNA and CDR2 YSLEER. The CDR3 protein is CASSQDHNAGGRETQYF. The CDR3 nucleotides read TGCGCCAGCAGCCAAGACCACAATGCAGGGGGGCGGGAGACCCAGTACTTC.

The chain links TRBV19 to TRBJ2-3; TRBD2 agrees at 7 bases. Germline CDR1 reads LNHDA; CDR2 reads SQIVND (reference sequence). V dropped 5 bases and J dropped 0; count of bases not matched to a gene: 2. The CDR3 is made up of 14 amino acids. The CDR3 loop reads CASSFSGSTDTQYF. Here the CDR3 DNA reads TGTGCCAGTAGTTTTAGCGGGAGCACAGATACGCAGTATTTT. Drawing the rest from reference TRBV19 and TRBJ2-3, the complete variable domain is DGGITQSPKYLFRKEGQNVTLSCEQNLNHDAMYWYRQDPGQGLRLIYYSQIVNDFQKGDIAEGYSVSREKKESFPLTVTSAQKNPTAFYLCASSFSGSTDTQYFGPGTRLTVL.

CDR3 protein: CASSPDGGYGYTF. The CDR3 DNA reads as TGTGCCAGCTCACCGGACGGGGGCTATGGCTACACCTTC. The V call is TRBV18, the J call TRBJ1-2; TRBD1 might be the D (5 bases). Trimming left V 3 bases short and J 4 bases short, with 9 bases between. Germline assignment: CDR1 KGHSH and CDR2 LQKENI. The CDR3 length is 13 residues.